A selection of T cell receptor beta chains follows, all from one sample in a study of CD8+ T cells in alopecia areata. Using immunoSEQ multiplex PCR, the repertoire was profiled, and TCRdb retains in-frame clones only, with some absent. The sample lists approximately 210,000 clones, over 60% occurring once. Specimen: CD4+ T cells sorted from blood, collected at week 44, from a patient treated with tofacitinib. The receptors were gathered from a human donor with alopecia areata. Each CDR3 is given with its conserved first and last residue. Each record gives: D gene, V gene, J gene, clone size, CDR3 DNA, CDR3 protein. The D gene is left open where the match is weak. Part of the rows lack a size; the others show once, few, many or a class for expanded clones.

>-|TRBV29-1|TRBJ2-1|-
TGCAGCGTTGAGCTCGGGGGCCTGGAGCAGTTCTTC
CSVELGGLEQFF
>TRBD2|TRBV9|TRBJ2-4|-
TGTGCCAGCAGCGTAGACTTCGGGGGGTTAAACATTCAGTACTTC
CASSVDFGGLNIQYF
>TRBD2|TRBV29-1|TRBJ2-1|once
TGCAGCGGCCGACTAGCGGGGGGCAAGTACAATGAGCAGTTCTTC
CSGRLAGGKYNEQFF
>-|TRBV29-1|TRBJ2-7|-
TGCAGCGTTGGACAGGCCCCTTTCTACGAGCAGTACTTC
CSVGQAPFYEQYF
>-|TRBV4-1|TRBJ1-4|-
TGCGCCAGCAGCCAAGACTACCCGGGACGGGAAAAACTGTTTTTT
CASSQDYPGREKLFF
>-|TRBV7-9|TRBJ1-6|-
TGTGCCAGCAGCTCAGTGGAGGGTGTTAATTCACCCCTCCACTTT
CASSSVEGVNSPLHF
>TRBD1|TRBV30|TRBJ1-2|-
TGTGCCTGGGACAGGGTGACTAACTATGGCTACACCTTC
CAWDRVTNYGYTF
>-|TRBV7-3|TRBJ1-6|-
TGTGCCAGCAGCTTAGTCTCTGGATATAATTCACCCCTCCACTTT
CASSLVSGYNSPLHF
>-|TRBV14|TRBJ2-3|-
TGTGCCAGCAGCCAAATCCCATGGGACGTGGCTCTGGCAGATACGCAGTATTTT
CASSQIPWDVALADTQYF
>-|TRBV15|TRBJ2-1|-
TGTGCCACCAGCAGAGAGTTCTATTCGGGTAATGAGCAGTTCTTC
CATSREFYSGNEQFF
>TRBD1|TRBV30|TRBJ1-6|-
TGTGCCTGGAGTGAGACAGGGCGGAGGAATTCACCCCTCCACTTT
CAWSETGRRNSPLHF
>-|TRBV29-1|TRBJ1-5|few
TGCAGCGTTGAAGGGTCTCAGCCCCAGCATTTT
CSVEGSQPQHF
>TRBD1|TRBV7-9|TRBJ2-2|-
TGTGCCAGCAGCGGGACAGGAAACACCGGGGAGCTGTTTTTT
CASSGTGNTGELFF
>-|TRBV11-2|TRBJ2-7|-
TGTGCCAGCACCCAGGGACTCTCCTACGAGCAGTACTTC
CASTQGLSYEQYF
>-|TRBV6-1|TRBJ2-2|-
TGTGCCAGCAGTGAATTTCCCCCAGGGCCCATCTTCACCGGGGAGCTGTTTTTT
CASSEFPPGPIFTGELFF
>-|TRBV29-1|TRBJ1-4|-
TGCAGCGTTGCCAGGGGCGGGGGTAATGAAAAACTGTTTTTT
CSVARGGGNEKLFF
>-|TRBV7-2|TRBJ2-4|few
TGTGCCAGCAGCTTAGAATGGGCTTCAAGGGACATTCAGTACTTC
CASSLEWASRDIQYF
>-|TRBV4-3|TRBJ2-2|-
TGCGCCAGCAGCCAAGAAGGGGCGCTTAACACCGGGGAGCTGTTTTTT
CASSQEGALNTGELFF
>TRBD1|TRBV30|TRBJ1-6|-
TGTGCCTGGAGTAAAGGACAGGGGAATTCACCCCTCCACTTT
CAWSKGQGNSPLHF
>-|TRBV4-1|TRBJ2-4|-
TGCGCCAGCAAGAACCTTCTGGGCATTCAGTACTTC
CASKNLLGIQYF
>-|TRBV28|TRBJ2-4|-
TGTGCCAGCAGCCCTAATACAGGGCCCGGGGACATTCAGTACTTC
CASSPNTGPGDIQYF
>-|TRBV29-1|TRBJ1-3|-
TGCAGCGTTGTGCAGCCCCACTCTGGAAACACCATATATTTT
CSVVQPHSGNTIYF
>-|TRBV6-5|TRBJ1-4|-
TGTGCCAGCAGTCCTGAGATGAATGAAAAACTGTTTTTT
CASSPEMNEKLFF
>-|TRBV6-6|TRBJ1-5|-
TGTGCCAGCAGCCCCGACGGTGCTCGGGATCGTGGCCAGCATTTT
CASSPDGARDRGQHF
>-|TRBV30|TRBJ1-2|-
TGTGCCTGGAGTCCAGGGATAGGGTATGGCTACACCTTC
CAWSPGIGYGYTF
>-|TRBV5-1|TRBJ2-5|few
TGCGCCAGCAGCTTGTTACAGAACCAAGAGACCCAGTACTTC
CASSLLQNQETQYF
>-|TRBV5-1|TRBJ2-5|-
TGCGCCAGCAGCTTGGCCCAGGGGCGAGAGACCCAGTACTTC
CASSLAQGRETQYF
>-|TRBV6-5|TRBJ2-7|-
TGTGGCGAACAGGAGAGCTCCTACGAGCAGTACTTC
CGEQESSYEQYF
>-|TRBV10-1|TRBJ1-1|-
TGCGCCAGCAGGCCTGCGATGACAGGAGTGAACACTGAAGCTTTCTTT
CASRPAMTGVNTEAFF
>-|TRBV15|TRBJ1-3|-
TGTGCCACCAGCAGAGGGAAAACGTCTGGAAACACCATATATTTT
CATSRGKTSGNTIYF
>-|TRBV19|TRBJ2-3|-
TGTGCCACCAAACAAGGGGGTCCCACAGATACGCAGTATTTT
CATKQGGPTDTQYF
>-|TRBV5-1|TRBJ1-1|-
TGCGCCAGCTCCCGGGCAGAGAACACTGAAGCTTTCTTT
CASSRAENTEAFF
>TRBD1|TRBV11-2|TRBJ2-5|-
TGTGCCAGCAGCCCGCGACAGGGGGGCCAAGAGACCCAGTACTTC
CASSPRQGGQETQYF
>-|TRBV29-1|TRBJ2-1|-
TGCAGCGTTGAGTTTTGGGGGAAATACAATGAGCAGTTCTTC
CSVEFWGKYNEQFF
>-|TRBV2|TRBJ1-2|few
TGTGCCAGCAGTGAACCCCAGTGGGGCAGAAACTATGGCTACACCTTC
CASSEPQWGRNYGYTF
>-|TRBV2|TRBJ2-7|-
TGTGCCAGCAGTGAGGAGAGGGGGCAGTACTTC
CASSEERGQYF
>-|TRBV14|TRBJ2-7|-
TGTGCCAGCAGCCAGTACGTAACTTCCTACGAGCAGTACTTC
CASSQYVTSYEQYF
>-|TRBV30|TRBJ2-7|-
TGTGCCTGGGGGGAACAGACATACGAGCAGTACTTC
CAWGEQTYEQYF
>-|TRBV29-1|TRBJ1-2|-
TGCAGCGTTGAAGTTGGGGGCGCCTATGGCTACACCTTC
CSVEVGGAYGYTF
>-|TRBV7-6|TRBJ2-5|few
TGTGCCAGCAAGGGGATCGGGCCCCAAGAGACCCAGTACTTC
CASKGIGPQETQYF
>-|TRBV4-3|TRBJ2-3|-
TGCGCCAGCAGCCAAACCCCTAGCCTTACTACAGATACGCAGTATTTT
CASSQTPSLTTDTQYF
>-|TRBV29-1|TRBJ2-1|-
TGCAGCGCCAATGAGGGAACCGAGCTCTTC
CSANEGTELF
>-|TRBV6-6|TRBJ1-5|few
TGTGCCAGCACTAAACCTACAGGCGGCCAGCCCCAGCATTTT
CASTKPTGGQPQHF